This TCR beta chain stems from a study of cytomegalovirus exposure and HLA in healthy donors. The overall study: The study's early data release held some 85 million unique TCRs from HLA-typed donors.

Healthy bone marrow donors formed the donor group. Donors likely had unrecorded immune exposures despite being nominally healthy when sampled. This clone showed up just once. The germline gene is not matched at one end of the junction; a read error may be the cause. The germline V gene has CDR1 SSHAT and CDR2 FNYEAQ (reference sequence). The CDR3 contains 20 residues. Primers for the PCR totalled 60 Vbeta and 13 Jbeta. The protocol was immunoSEQ multiplex PCR, while the TCRdb copy is restricted to in-frame clones and leaves out a portion. The sample holds 200,000 to 250,000 clones; about 79% are singletons and the top ten take 1.5% to 2%.

The material sequenced was PBMCs. The chain couples TRBV7-7 to TRBJ2-5; 10 nucleotides align to TRBD1. This sequence was found in a man aged 18 to 29 in good health and CMV-seronegative. The CDR3 here is CASSPGGATGGGRYQETQYF. The CDR3 DNA follows: TGTGCTAGCAGCCCCGGGGGGGCGACAGGGGGCGGCCGGTACCAAGAGACCCAGTACTTC.